Listed below are T cell receptor beta chains from one sample, sequenced in a study of regulatory T cells in long-lasting Graves disease. MiXCR, run by TCRdb on the multiplex PCR reads, gives a single entry per CDR3 protein. The sample includes more than 650,000 distinct CDR3 sequences, 30% of them seen just once. Specimen: peripheral blood mononuclear cells (PBMCs), collected when the disease was refractory, from a patient treated with antithyroid drugs. These receptors all stem from a female donor with Graves disease. Both conserved end residues are part of each CDR3. D genes are given only for firm matches. Only some rows state a clone size, as once, few, many or a class for expanded clones.

v_gene,d_gene,abundance,j_gene,CDR3nt,CDR3aa
TRBV28,-,-,TRBJ1-2,TGTGCCAGCACCTCTGGGGGGGATGGCTACACCTTC,CASTSGGDGYTF
TRBV25-1,-,once,TRBJ1-3,TGTGCCAGCAGTGAATGGAATGGAAACACCATATATTTT,CASSEWNGNTIYF
TRBV6-2/TRBV6-3,-,-,TRBJ1-1,TGTGCCATTATGGCGGGGGGCACTGAAGCTTTCTTT,CAIMAGGTEAFF
TRBV5-1,-,-,TRBJ1-5,TGCGCCAGCAGCTTGGACGGGGCTAAGGGTCAGCCCCAGCATTTT,CASSLDGAKGQPQHF
TRBV30,-,once,TRBJ1-2,TGTGCCTGGATCAGTCTGAATATTGGCTACACCTTC,CAWISLNIGYTF
TRBV12-3/TRBV12-4,-,many,TRBJ1-5,TGTGCCAGCAGTCACCTGAATCAGCCCCAGCATTTT,CASSHLNQPQHF
TRBV28,-,many,TRBJ1-2,TGTGCCAGCAGTTTATCTGGGAACTATGGCTACACCTTC,CASSLSGNYGYTF
TRBV12-3/TRBV12-4,TRBD1,-,TRBJ2-2,TGTGCCAGCAGTCGCCCGGGACAGGGGAGGACCGGGGAGCTGTTTTTT,CASSRPGQGRTGELFF
TRBV12-3/TRBV12-4,-,few,TRBJ1-5,TGTGCCAGCAGTTTCTCAATGGGGGGCGAAAGCAATCAGCCCCAGCATTTT,CASSFSMGGESNQPQHF
TRBV11-2,-,many,TRBJ1-5,TGTGCCAGCAGCCGAACCGGGGAGGACAATCAGCCCCAGCATTTT,CASSRTGEDNQPQHF
TRBV10-3,-,-,TRBJ1-5,TGTGCCATCAGTGAGTCGTTGGCCAGGGCTGAGCCCCAGCATTTT,CAISESLARAEPQHF
TRBV27,-,few,TRBJ1-2,TGTGCCAGCAGTTTATCCTGGGCGACTAACTATGGCTACACCTTC,CASSLSWATNYGYTF
TRBV11-2,-,many,TRBJ1-1,TGTGCCAGCAGCTTAAGGACCCGAAGGGACACTGAAGCTTTCTTT,CASSLRTRRDTEAFF
TRBV6-1,-,-,TRBJ2-5,TGTGCCACCCGACAGGCGGAGACCCAGTACTTC,CATRQAETQYF
TRBV3-1,-,few,TRBJ1-2,TGTGCCAGCAGCCCCGGGGAGCTCGGCTATGGCTACACCTTC,CASSPGELGYGYTF
TRBV2,TRBD1,few,TRBJ1-4,TGTGCCAGCAGCGAACAGGGGGCCACTAATGAAAAACTGTTTTTT,CASSEQGATNEKLFF
TRBV30,-,-,TRBJ1-1,TGTGCCTGGAGTGGAGGGTCCCAGATGAACACTGAAGCTTTCTTT,CAWSGGSQMNTEAFF
TRBV29-1,TRBD1,few,TRBJ1-1,TGCAGCGTCGGACAGGGGGCTTCTGAAGCTTTCTTT,CSVGQGASEAFF
TRBV11-2,-,many,TRBJ2-7,TGTGCCAGCAGTCTAGCCACCTACGAGCAGTACTTC,CASSLATYEQYF
TRBV19,TRBD1,few,TRBJ1-1,TGTGCCAGTAGGAGAACGGGACAGCTGAACACTGAAGCTTTCTTT,CASRRTGQLNTEAFF
TRBV2,-,-,TRBJ2-5,TGTGCCTGCAGCGGTCCTAACCAAGAGACCCAGTACTTC,CACSGPNQETQYF
TRBV12-3/TRBV12-4,-,few,TRBJ1-1,TGTGCCAGCAGTTTAGGGGACATCGCCACTGAAGCTTTCTTT,CASSLGDIATEAFF
TRBV7-3,TRBD2,-,TRBJ2-7,TGTGCCAGCAGCATACTAGCGGGAGGGCCTAGGGAGCAGTACTTC,CASSILAGGPREQYF
TRBV11-3,-,many,TRBJ2-6,TGTGCCAGCAGCACTGGGACGGTCTCTGGGGCCAACGTCCTGACTTTC,CASSTGTVSGANVLTF
TRBV29-1,-,-,TRBJ2-7,TGCAGCGTTGGCATAGGGAAAGCCTACGAGCAGTACTTC,CSVGIGKAYEQYF
TRBV7-3,-,-,TRBJ1-1,TGTGCCAGCAAGAGGGGAGTGAACACTGAAGCTTTCTTT,CASKRGVNTEAFF
TRBV6-1,TRBD1,few,TRBJ1-4,TGTGCCAGCAGATCCGGGACAGGGGGTTTGGCTAATGAAAAACTGTTTTTT,CASRSGTGGLANEKLFF
TRBV27,-,-,TRBJ2-7,TGTGCCAGCAGTATAGGGGGGCTAGCGGCCCGTACGTACTTC,CASSIGGLAARTYF
TRBV25-1,-,-,TRBJ1-1,TGTGCCAGCAGTGAATCCGGGGCAGGGCTCTTCTTT,CASSESGAGLFF
TRBV2,-,-,TRBJ2-7,TGTGCCAGCAGCGCCGGGACTTTCACCTACGAGCAGTACTTC,CASSAGTFTYEQYF
TRBV7-9,-,-,TRBJ1-1,TGTGCCAGCAGCTTAGGAGCCGGTGGTCCTTTGAACACTGAAGCTTTCTTT,CASSLGAGGPLNTEAFF
TRBV12-3/TRBV12-4,TRBD1,many,TRBJ1-2,TGTGCCAGCAGTACCCGACAGGGGCGGCAAGGCTACACCTTC,CASSTRQGRQGYTF
TRBV12-3/TRBV12-4,-,many,TRBJ1-5,TGTGCCAGCAGTTCACAGGGAAGGAATCAGCCCCAGCATTTT,CASSSQGRNQPQHF
TRBV5-1,-,-,TRBJ1-1,TGCGCCAGCAGCCCAATCGGGGTAGGGGACACTGAAGCTTTCTTT,CASSPIGVGDTEAFF
TRBV4-2,-,-,TRBJ2-7,TGTGCCAGCAGCCAACTAGTCTCCGAGCAGTACTTC,CASSQLVSEQYF
TRBV9,TRBD1,-,TRBJ2-6,TGTGCCAGCAGCGGATCCACAGGGGGCCCCCCCTCTGGGGCCAACGTCCTGACTTTC,CASSGSTGGPPSGANVLTF
TRBV18,-,-,TRBJ1-1,TGTGCCAGCTCACCAAACTTCAACACTGAAGCTTTCTTT,CASSPNFNTEAFF
TRBV20-1,-,-,TRBJ1-6,TGCAGTGCCAGGGGCTTGGTCCTTTCACCCCTCCACTTT,CSARGLVLSPLHF
TRBV12-3/TRBV12-4,-,-,TRBJ1-6,TGTGCCAGCAGTTTCACGAGCTCCTATAATTCACCCCTCCACTTT,CASSFTSSYNSPLHF
TRBV2,TRBD2,-,TRBJ2-7,TGTGCCAGCAGACGGGAGGGAGGGCCTTCCTACGAGCAGTACTTC,CASRREGGPSYEQYF
TRBV7-9,TRBD1,-,TRBJ1-6,TGTGCCAGCAGCTTAGCGCGAGGACAGGGAGGATCACCCCTCCACTTT,CASSLARGQGGSPLHF
TRBV5-1,-,-,TRBJ1-2,TGCGCCAGCAGCCGCCTTCGGGGGGGGTACTATGGCTACACCTTC,CASSRLRGGYYGYTF
TRBV24-1,-,-,TRBJ1-1,TGTGCCACCAGTGATTTGCAGTATCGGGGTCCGGGGTACACTGAAGCTTTCTTT,CATSDLQYRGPGYTEAFF
TRBV6-1,TRBD1,few,TRBJ2-3,TGTGCCAGCAGTCCCCGGACAGGGGTGCCGACAGATACGCAGTATTTT,CASSPRTGVPTDTQYF
TRBV18,-,few,TRBJ1-6,TGTGCCAGCTCACCACGAAGCGCAGAGAATTCACCCCTCCACTTT,CASSPRSAENSPLHF
TRBV11-2,TRBD1,once,TRBJ1-1,TGTGCCAGCAGCAACTACAGGGGTATGAACACTGAAGCTTTCTTT,CASSNYRGMNTEAFF
TRBV6-5,TRBD1,many,TRBJ1-2,TGTGCCAGCAGTTTCTTCGACAGGGTAGATGGCTACACCTTC,CASSFFDRVDGYTF
TRBV3-1,-,-,TRBJ1-5,TGTGCCAGCAGCCAAGGGGGGCGGGTGTCCCCCCAGCATTTT,CASSQGGRVSPQHF
TRBV7-7,TRBD2,few,TRBJ2-7,TGTGCCAGCAGCCAGGGACTAGCGGAGTCCTACGAGCAGTACTTC,CASSQGLAESYEQYF
TRBV29-1,TRBD2,few,TRBJ2-5,TGCAGCGTTGTTGACGCGGGAGTGGAGACCCAGTACTTC,CSVVDAGVETQYF
TRBV18,-,few,TRBJ1-3,TGTGCCAGCTACGCACCTCAGGGTTCCGGAAACACCATATATTTT,CASYAPQGSGNTIYF
TRBV28,-,many,TRBJ1-6,TGTGCCAGCATCACCGACACTGCCTATAATTCACCCCTCCACTTT,CASITDTAYNSPLHF
TRBV27,-,-,TRBJ2-1,TGTGCCAGCAGTAAACCCGGGTTCAGCTCCTACAATGAGCAGTTCTTC,CASSKPGFSSYNEQFF
TRBV5-1,-,few,TRBJ1-2,TGCGCCAGCAGCTTAGACAGGTTTGGCTACACCTTC,CASSLDRFGYTF